This T cell receptor beta chain was sequenced for a study of OX40 agonist ivuxolimab in advanced cancers. V was clipped by 7 bases and J by 0 bases, with 11 bases between them. The CDR3 is 14 amino acids. Germline CDR1 is SGHDT and CDR2 is YYEEEE. This table comes from immunoSEQ multiplex PCR, and its TCRdb copy is limited to in-frame clones, with some not included. Altogether 82,000 or so clones are present, 80% to 95% being singletons, with the ten largest covering over 0.55%. The sequence came from an adult with an advanced solid tumor such as melanoma, head and neck, liver or kidney cancer. The sample was CD4+ or CD8+ T cells sorted from blood, taken in a trial of the OX40 agonist ivuxolimab. This chain connects TRBV5-6 to TRBJ1-3; perhaps TRBD1 as D (5 bases). The CDR3 loop is CASASGSSGNTIYF. CDR3 bases: TGTGCCAGCGCGTCAGGGAGCTCTGGAAACACCATATATTTT.